The TCR beta chain under discussion was sequenced for a study of blood T cell repertoires in COVID-19. Study-wide background: Acute and convalescent COVID-19 samples came from the United States, Italy and Spain. From T cells, B-cell-depleted T cells, or PBMCs came the material, which was cDNA or gDNA.

This CDR3 has 20 residues. In the original workflow: For nucleated cells, counts were estimated from reference gene primer amplification. Data came from immunoSEQ multiplex PCR; TCRdb stores just in-frame clones and leaves some out. The DNA gave D and trimming, while V, J and clone size come from that table. The sample has 90,000 to 120,000 clones, roughly 85% seen once. The TCR was taken from a human donor in a cohort sampled during active COVID-19. The sample was peripheral blood. The genes are TRBV1 and TRBJ2-2; the table calls TRBD2, which could not be checked here. TRBV1 is an annotated pseudogene. The CDR3 loop reads CTSSQDRQRDLKDTGGELFF. The CDR3 DNA is TGCACCAGCAGCCAAGATCGGCAGCGGGACCTTAAAGACACGGGCGGGGAGCTGTTTTTT.